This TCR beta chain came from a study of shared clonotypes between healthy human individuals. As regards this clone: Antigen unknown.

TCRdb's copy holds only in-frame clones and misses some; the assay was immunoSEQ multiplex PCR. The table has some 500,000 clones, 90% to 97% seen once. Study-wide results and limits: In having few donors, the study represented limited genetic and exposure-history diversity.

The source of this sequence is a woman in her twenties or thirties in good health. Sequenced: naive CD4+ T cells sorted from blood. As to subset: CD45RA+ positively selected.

The CDR3: CASSFTGGHEQYF. CDR3 DNA sequence: TGCGCCAGCAGCTTCACAGGGGGCCACGAGCAGTACTTC. The J gene is TRBJ2-7, the V gene TRBV5-1; 9 bases agree with TRBD1. CDR3 length: 13 residues. Trimming at V came to 2 bases and at J to 5 bases, leaving 2 bases not matched to a gene. The germline gives CDR1 SGHRS, CDR2 YFSETQ.